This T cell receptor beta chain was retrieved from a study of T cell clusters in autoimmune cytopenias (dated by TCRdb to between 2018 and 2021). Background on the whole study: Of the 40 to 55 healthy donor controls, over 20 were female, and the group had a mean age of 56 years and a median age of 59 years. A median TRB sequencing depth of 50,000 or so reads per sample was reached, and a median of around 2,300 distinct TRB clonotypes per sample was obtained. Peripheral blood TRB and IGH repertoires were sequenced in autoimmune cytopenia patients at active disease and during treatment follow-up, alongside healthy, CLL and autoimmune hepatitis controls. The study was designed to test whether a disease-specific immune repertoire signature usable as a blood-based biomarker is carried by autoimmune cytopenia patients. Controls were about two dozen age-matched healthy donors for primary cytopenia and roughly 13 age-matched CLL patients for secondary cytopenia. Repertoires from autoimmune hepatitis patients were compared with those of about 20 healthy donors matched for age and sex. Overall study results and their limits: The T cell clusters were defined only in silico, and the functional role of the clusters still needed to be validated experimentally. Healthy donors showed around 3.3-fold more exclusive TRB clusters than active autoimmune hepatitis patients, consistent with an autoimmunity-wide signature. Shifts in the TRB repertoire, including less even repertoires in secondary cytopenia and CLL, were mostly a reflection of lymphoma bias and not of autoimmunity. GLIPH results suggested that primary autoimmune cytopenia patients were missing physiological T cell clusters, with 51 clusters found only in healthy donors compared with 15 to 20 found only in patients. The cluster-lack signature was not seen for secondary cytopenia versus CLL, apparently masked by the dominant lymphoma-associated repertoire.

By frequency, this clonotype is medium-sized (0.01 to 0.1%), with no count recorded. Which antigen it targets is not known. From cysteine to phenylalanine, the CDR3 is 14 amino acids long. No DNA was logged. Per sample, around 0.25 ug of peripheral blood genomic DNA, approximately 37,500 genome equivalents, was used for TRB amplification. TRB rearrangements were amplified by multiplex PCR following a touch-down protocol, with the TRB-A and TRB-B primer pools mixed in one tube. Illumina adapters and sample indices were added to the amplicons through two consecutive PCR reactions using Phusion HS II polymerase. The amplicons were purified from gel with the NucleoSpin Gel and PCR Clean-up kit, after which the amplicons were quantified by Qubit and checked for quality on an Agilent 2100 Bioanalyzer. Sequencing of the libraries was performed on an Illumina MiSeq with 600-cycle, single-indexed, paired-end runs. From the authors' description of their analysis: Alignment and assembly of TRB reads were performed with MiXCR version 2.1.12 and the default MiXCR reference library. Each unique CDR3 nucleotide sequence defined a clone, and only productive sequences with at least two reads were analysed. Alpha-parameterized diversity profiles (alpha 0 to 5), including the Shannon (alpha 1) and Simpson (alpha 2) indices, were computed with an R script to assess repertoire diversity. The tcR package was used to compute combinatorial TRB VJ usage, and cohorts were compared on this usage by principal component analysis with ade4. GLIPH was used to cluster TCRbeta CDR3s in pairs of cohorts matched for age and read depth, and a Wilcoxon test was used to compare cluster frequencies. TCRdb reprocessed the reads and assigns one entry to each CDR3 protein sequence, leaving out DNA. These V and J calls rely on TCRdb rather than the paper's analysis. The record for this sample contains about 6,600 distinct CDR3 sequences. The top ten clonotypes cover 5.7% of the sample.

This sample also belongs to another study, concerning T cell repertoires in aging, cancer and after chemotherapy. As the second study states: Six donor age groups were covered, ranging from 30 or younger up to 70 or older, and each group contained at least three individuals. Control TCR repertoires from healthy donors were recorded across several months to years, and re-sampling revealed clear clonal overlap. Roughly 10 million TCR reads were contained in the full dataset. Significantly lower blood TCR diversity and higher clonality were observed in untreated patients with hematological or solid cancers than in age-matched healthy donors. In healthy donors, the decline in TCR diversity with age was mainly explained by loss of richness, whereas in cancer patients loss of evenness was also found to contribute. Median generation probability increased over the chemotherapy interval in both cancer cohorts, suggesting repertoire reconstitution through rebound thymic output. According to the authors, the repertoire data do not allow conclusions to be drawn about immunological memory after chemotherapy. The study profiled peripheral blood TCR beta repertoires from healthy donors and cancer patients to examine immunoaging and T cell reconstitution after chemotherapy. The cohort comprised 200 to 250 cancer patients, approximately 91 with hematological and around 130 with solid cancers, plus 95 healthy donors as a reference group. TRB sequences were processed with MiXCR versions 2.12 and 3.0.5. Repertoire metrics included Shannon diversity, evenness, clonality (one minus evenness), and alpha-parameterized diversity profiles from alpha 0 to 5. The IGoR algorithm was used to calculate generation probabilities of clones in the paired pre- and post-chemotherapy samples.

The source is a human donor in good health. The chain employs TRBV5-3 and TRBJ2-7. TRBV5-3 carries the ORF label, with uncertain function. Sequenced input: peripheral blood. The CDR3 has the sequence CARSFSGSSYEQYF.